This T cell receptor beta chain was recovered during a study of T cells after yellow fever vaccination. Study-level findings and limits: On re-exposure, the response was weaker but peaked faster, at day 5 versus 15.

V shed 2 bases and J shed 6 bases, with 13 bases lying between them. The CDR3 covers 14 residues. Per the germline V gene, CDR1 is SGDLS and CDR2 is YYNGEE. Using its own MiXCR run on the 5' RACE reads, TCRdb lists one record per CDR3 protein. The sample includes approximately 27,000 distinct CDR3 sequences, under 5.5% of them seen just once. This receptor was obtained from a man aged 30-40 years who received the YFV17D yellow fever vaccine. Sample: PBMCs, either bulk or a sorted T-cell subset (CD4+, CD8+, memory, or dextramer-sorted; not recorded which), taken 15 days after the yellow fever booster vaccination. The chain has TRBV9 and TRBJ2-3; either TRBD1 or TRBD2 may supply D (5 bases each). In nucleotides, the CDR3 is TGTGCCAGCAGCGTGACAATGGGGGATGATACGCAGTATTTT. Encoded protein: CASSVTMGDDTQYF. Supplemented by reference TRBV9 and TRBJ2-3, the full variable domain reads DSGVTQTPKHLITATGQRVTLRCSPRSGDLSVYWYQQSLDQGLQFLIQYYNGEERAKGNILERFSAQQFPDLHSELNLSSLELGDSALYFCASSVTMGDDTQYFGPGTRLTVL.